The clone carrying this T cell receptor (beta chain) has more than one count but fewer than ten. Its antigen is unidentified. Germline values: CDR1 SGHKS, CDR2 YYEKEE (reference sequence). The V end was cut by 0 bases, the J end by 0 bases, with 4 bases between. The CDR3 loop spans 14 amino acids. Notes on the study in general: Tumor memory CD4+ T cell TCR gene usage clustered with blood and lymph node memory CD4+ cells and lymph node naive CD4+ cells. The larger-cohort validation was restricted to a single TCR beta V-J rearrangement rather than whole repertoires.

Naive CD4+ T cells were purified with Tregs depleted by CD25. Semi-nested PCR with Nested Universal Primer A followed constant-region reverse priming of full-length variable regions. TCRdb itself ran the 5' RACE reads through MiXCR, one entry per CDR3 protein. The data contain some 60,000 distinct CDR3 sequences, more than 25% of them seen just once; the ten biggest clones take up about 2.5%. The clonotype comes from a female donor with breast cancer. The gene calls are TRBV5-5 and TRBJ1-5; D remains unclear. Sequencing was carried out using tumor-infiltrating naive CD4+ T cells sorted from the breast tumor. Specified subset: naive CD4+ T cells, CD4+CD45RA+CD25-. CDR3 DNA sequence: TGTGCCAGCAGCTTGGAATTTAGCAATCAGCCCCAGCATTTT. Encoded protein: CASSLEFSNQPQHF.